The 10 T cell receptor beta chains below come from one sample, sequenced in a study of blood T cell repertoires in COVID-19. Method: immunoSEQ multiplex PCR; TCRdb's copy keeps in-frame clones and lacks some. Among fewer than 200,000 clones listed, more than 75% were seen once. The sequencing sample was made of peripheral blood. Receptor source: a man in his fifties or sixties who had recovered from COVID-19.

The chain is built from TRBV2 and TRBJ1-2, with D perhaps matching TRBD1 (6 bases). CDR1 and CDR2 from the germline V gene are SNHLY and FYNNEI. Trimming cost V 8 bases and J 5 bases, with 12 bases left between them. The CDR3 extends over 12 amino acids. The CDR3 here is CASGGALYGYTF. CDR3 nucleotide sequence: TGTGCCAGCGGGGGGGCCCTTTATGGCTACACCTTC.

For the CDR3, the DNA is TGTGCCACCAGTGATGCAGGGGAAGATACGCAGTATTTT. Protein product: CATSDAGEDTQYF. V usage is TRBV24-1 and J usage is TRBJ2-3; D perhaps matches TRBD1 (6 bases). The CDR3 is 13 amino acids. V lost 3 bases, J lost 5 bases, and 8 bases lay in between. Looked up from germline, CDR1 is KGHDR and CDR2 is SFDVKD.

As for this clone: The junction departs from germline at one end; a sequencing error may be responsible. Here the CDR3 DNA reads TGTGCCAGCAGCCTAGCGGGAGGGCCCCACGAGCAGTACTTC. It codes for CASSLAGGPHEQYF. V and J are TRBV7-2 and TRBJ2-7, with TRBD2 identical over 12 bases. The CDR3 consists of 14 residues. Germline V CDR1 and CDR2: SGHTA, FQGNSA.

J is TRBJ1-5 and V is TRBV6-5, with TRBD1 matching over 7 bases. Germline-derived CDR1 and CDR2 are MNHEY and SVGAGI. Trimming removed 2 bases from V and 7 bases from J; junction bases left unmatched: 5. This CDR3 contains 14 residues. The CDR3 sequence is CASSYRGGGQPQHF. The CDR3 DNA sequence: TGTGCCAGCAGTTACAGAGGGGGCGGACAGCCCCAGCATTTT.

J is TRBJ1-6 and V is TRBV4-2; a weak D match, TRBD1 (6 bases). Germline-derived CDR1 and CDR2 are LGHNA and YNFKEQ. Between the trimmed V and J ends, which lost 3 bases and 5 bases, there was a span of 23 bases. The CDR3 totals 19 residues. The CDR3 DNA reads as TGTGCCAGCAGCCAGGTTATCCTCCGTCGGGACACCAATAATTCACCCCTCCACTTT. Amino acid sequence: CASSQVILRRDTNNSPLHF.

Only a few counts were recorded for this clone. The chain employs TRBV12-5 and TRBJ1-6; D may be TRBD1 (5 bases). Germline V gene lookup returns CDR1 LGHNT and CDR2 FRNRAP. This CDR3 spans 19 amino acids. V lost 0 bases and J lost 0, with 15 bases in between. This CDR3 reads CASGLVRQTYSSYNSPLHF. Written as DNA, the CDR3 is TGTGCTAGTGGTTTGGTCCGACAGACCTATAGCTCCTATAATTCACCCCTCCACTTT.

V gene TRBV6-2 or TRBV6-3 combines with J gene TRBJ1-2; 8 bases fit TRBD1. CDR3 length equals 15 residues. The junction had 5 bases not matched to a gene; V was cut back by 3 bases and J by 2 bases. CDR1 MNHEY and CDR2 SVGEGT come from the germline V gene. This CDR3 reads CASSYSGQGNYGYTF. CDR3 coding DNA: TGTGCCAGCAGTTATTCAGGACAGGGCAACTATGGCTACACCTTC.

The CDR3 spells CASSRRQGNYEQYF. The CDR3, as DNA: TGTGCCAGCAGTAGGCGACAGGGGAACTACGAGCAGTACTTC. The chain uses TRBV6-5 and TRBJ2-7, with TRBD1 identical over 8 bases. The CDR3 has 14 residues. Germline CDR1 and CDR2: MNHEY and SVGAGI. After removal of 5 bases from V and 3 bases from J, the junction contained 6 bases not matched to a gene.

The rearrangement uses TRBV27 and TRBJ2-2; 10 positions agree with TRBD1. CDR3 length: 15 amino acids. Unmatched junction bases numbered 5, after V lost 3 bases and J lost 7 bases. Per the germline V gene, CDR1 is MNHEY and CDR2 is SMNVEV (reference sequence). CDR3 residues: CASSFVGQGNGELFF. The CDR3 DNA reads TGTGCCAGCAGTTTCGTGGGACAGGGGAACGGGGAGCTGTTTTTT.

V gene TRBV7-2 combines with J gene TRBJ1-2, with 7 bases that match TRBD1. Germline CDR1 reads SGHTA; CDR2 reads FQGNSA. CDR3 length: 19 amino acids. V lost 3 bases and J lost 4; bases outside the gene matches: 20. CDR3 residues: CASSFLIGSRDRDSYGYTF. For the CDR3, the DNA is TGTGCCAGCAGCTTTCTAATAGGGTCCCGGGACAGAGACTCCTATGGCTACACCTTC.